Below, 8 T cell receptor beta chains from the same sample are listed, as sequenced in a study of early T cells in non-severe SARS-CoV-2 infection (dated by TCRdb to the early 2020s). Library preparation was by 5' RACE. The instrument was a NextSeq 500. TCRdb applied fastp at Q25 and MiXCR to the public reads, then kept only in-frame beta chains. When rows share a CDR3 protein, they turn into one entry using the most common DNA and genes. The sample yields about 80,000 distinct CDR3 sequences; 12% were counted once. The ten biggest clones cover approximately 2.5% of the sample. Sequencing was carried out using whole blood. Source of these receptors: an adult who was a healthcare worker with PCR-confirmed SARS-CoV-2 infection or an uninfected control (not recorded which).

This clonotype was counted ten times or more. The chain is built from TRBV10-3 and TRBJ1-2; D not resolved. Germline values: CDR1 ENHRY, CDR2 SYGVKD. This CDR3 has 15 residues. Trimming shortened V by 0 bases and J by 4 bases, and 12 bases separated the two germline ends. CDR3 nucleotides: TGTGCCATCAGTGAGTCCGTAAATAGGATCTATGGCTACACCTTC. Its translation: CAISESVNRIYGYTF.

This clonotype was picked up a small number of times. This rearrangement joins TRBV9 to TRBJ2-7, with D unclear. Trimming cost V 0 bases and J 7 bases, with 5 bases left between them. CDR3 size: 11 residues. Germline lookup yields CDR1 SGDLS and CDR2 YYNGEE. The CDR3 region is CASSVGHEQYF. For the CDR3, the DNA is TGTGCCAGCAGCGTAGGACATGAGCAGTACTTC. The full variable domain, rest sourced from reference TRBV9 and TRBJ2-7, is DSGVTQTPKHLITATGQRVTLRCSPRSGDLSVYWYQQSLDQGLQFLIQYYNGEERAKGNILERFSAQQFPDLHSELNLSSLELGDSALYFCASSVGHEQYFGPGTRLTVT.

The V call is TRBV21-1, the J call TRBJ2-4; the table's D call of TRBD2 was not tested on the DNA. TRBV21-1 is classified as a pseudogene. The length of the CDR3 is 19 residues. CDR3 region: CASSKSPSGGLLAKNIQYF. CDR3 nucleotides: TGTGCCAGCAGCAAATCCCCTAGCGGGGGGCTTCTAGCCAAAAACATTCAGTACTTC.

The CDR3 spells CSARLGRVTEAFF. As DNA, the CDR3 is TGCAGTGCCCGGCTGGGGAGGGTAACTGAAGCTTTCTTT. J is TRBJ1-1 and V is TRBV20-1, with unresolved D. Trimming took 6 bases from V and 5 from J, leaving 16 bases between them. CDR3 length equals 13 residues. Germline-derived CDR1 and CDR2 are DFQATT and SNEGSKA (reference sequence).

The chain couples TRBV2 to TRBJ2-7; TRBD2 aligns across 9 bases. The V and J ends lost 2 bases and 3 bases, in that order; junction bases with no gene match: 17. The CDR3 contains 19 residues. The germline V gene has CDR1 SNHLY and CDR2 FYNNEI. The CDR3 region has the DNA TGTGCCAGCAGTGAATACACCACTAGCGGGCAAGGGGGTCTCTACGAGCAGTACTTC. Protein product: CASSEYTTSGQGGLYEQYF.

This clonotype was observed a few times. The chain combines TRBV3-1 with TRBJ2-1, with 13 bases matching TRBD2. The CDR3 covers 16 residues. Losses at the gene ends were 1 base for V and 3 bases for J; bases not matched to a gene: 0. Germline assignment: CDR1 LGHDT and CDR2 YNNKEL (reference sequence). The CDR3 nucleotides are TGTGCCAGCAGCCAAGGGACTAGCGGGAGCTACAATGAGCAGTTCTTC. Its translation is CASSQGTSGSYNEQFF.

The rearrangement uses TRBV7-9 and TRBJ1-2; D may be TRBD1 (6 bases). V was shortened by 5 bases and J by 7 bases, with 20 bases between the two germline ends. Germline lookup yields CDR1 SEHNR and CDR2 FQNEAQ (reference sequence). The CDR3 is made up of 15 amino acids. DNA of the CDR3: TGTGCCAGCAGCCTGCTTGGGCCAGGGGAAATTGGCTACACCTTC. Amino acid sequence: CASSLLGPGEIGYTF.

This chain joins TRBV5-1 and TRBJ1-1; D is perhaps TRBD1 (6 bases). The germline V gene encodes CDR1 SGHRS and CDR2 YFSETQ. V was clipped by 1 base and J by 0 bases, with 10 bases between them. The CDR3 is made up of 15 amino acids. CDR3 sequence (DNA): TGCGCCAGCAGCTTGACAGGGTTGATGAACACTGAAGCTTTCTTT. It encodes CASSLTGLMNTEAFF.